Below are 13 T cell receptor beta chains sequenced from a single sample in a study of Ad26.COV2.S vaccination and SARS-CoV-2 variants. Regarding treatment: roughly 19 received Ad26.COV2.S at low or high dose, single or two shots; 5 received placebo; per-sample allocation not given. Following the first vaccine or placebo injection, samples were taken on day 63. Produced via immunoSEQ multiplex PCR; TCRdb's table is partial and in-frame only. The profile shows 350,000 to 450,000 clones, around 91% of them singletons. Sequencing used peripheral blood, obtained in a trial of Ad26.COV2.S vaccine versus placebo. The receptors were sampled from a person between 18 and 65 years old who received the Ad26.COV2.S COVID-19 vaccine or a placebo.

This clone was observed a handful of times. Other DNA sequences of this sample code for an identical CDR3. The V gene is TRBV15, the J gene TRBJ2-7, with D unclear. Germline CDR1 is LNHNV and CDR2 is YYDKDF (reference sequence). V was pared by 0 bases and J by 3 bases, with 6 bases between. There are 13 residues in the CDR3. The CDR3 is CATSRDAGYEQYF. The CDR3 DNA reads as TGTGCCACCAGCAGAGATGCAGGCTACGAGCAGTACTTC. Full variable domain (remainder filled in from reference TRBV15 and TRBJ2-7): DAMVIQNPRYQVTQFGKPVTLSCSQTLNHNVMYWYQQKSSQAPKLLFHYYDKDFNNEADTPDNFQSRRPNTSFCFLDIRSPGLGDTAMYLCATSRDAGYEQYFGPGTRLTVT.

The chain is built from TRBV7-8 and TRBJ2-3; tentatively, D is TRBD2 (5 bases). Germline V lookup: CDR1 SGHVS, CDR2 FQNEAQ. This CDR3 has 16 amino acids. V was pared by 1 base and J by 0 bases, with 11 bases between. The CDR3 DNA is TGTGCCAGCAGCTTAGTCCTAGCTCTGAGCACAGATACGCAGTATTTT. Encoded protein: CASSLVLALSTDTQYF.

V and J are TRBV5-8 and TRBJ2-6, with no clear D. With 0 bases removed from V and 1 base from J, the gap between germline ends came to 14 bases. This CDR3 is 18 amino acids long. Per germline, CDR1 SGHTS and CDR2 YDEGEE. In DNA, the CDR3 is TGTGCCAGCAGCTTGGCCGAGACCCCCTCATCTGGGGCCAACGTCCTGACTTTC. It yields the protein CASSLAETPSSGANVLTF.

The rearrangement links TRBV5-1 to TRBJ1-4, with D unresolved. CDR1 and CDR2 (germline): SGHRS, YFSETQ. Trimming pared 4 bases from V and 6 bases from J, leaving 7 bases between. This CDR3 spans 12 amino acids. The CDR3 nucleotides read TGCGCCAGCAGCCCGGACGATGAAAAACTGTTTTTT. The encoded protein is CASSPDDEKLFF.

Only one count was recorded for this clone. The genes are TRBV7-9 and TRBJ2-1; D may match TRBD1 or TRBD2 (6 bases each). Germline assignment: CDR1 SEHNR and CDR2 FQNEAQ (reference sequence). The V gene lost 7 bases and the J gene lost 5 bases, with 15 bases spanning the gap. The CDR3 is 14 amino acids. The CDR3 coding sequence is TGTGCCAGCACCCGTGCCGGGGGCCACAATGAGCAGTTCTTC. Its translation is CASTRAGGHNEQFF.

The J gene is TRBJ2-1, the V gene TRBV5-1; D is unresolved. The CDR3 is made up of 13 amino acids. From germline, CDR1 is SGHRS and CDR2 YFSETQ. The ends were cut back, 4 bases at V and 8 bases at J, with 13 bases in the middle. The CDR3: CASSRFAFDEQFF. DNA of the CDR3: TGCGCCAGCAGCCGATTCGCGTTCGATGAGCAGTTCTTC.

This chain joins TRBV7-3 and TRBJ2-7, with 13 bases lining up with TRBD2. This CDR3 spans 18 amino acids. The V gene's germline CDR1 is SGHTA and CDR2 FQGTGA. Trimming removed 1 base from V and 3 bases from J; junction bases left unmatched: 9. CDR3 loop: CASSLRNGGLAGFYEQYF. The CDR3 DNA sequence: TGTGCCAGCAGCTTAAGGAACGGGGGACTAGCGGGGTTCTACGAGCAGTACTTC.

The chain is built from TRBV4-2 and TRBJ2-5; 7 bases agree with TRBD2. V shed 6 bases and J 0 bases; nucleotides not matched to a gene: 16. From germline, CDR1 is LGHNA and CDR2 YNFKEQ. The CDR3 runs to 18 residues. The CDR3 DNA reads TGTGCCAGCAGTTTAGACCCGGGGGGAGGGTCGTACCAAGAGACCCAGTACTTC. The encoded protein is CASSLDPGGGSYQETQYF.

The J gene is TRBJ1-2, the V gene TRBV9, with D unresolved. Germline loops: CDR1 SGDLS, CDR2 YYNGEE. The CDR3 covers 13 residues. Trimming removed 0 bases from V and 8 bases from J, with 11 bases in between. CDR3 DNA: TGTGCCAGCAGCGTAGTCCCGGGATTGGGCTACACCTTC. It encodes CASSVVPGLGYTF.

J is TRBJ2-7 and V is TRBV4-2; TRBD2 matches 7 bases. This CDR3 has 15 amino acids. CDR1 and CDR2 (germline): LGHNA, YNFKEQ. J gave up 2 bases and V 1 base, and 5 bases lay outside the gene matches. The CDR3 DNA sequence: TGTGCCAGCAGCCAAGTGGGGGGACTAACCTACGAGCAGTACTTC. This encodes CASSQVGGLTYEQYF.

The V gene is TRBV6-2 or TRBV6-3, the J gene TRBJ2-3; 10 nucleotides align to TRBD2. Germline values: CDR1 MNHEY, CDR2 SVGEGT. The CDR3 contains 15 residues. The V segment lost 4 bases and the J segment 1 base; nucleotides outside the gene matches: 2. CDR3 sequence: CASSFSGRRTDTQYF. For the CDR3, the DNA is TGTGCCAGCAGTTTTAGCGGGAGGCGCACAGATACGCAGTATTTT.

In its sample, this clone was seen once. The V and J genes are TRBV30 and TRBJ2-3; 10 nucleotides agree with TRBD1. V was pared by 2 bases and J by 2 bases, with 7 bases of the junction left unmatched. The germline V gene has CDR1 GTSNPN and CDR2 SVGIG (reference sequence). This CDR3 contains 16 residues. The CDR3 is CAWSTGQGRSTDTQYF. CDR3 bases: TGTGCCTGGAGTACGGGACAGGGGCGCTCCACAGATACGCAGTATTTT. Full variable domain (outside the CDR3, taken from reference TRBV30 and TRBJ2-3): SQTIHQWPATLVQPVGSPLSLECTVEGTSNPNLYWYRQAAGRGLQLLFYSVGIGQISSEVPQNLSASRPQDRQFILSSKKLLLSDSGFYLCAWSTGQGRSTDTQYFGPGTRLTVL.

The chain's CDR3 is CASSPELAAYEQYF. The CDR3 DNA follows: TGTGCCAGCAGCCCCGAATTGGCGGCCTACGAGCAGTACTTC. The chain carries TRBV11-3 and TRBJ2-7; the D is unclear. CDR1 and CDR2 (germline): SGHNT, YENEEA. Deletions cut 5 bases from V and 2 bases from J, with 13 bases between. The CDR3 length is 14 residues.